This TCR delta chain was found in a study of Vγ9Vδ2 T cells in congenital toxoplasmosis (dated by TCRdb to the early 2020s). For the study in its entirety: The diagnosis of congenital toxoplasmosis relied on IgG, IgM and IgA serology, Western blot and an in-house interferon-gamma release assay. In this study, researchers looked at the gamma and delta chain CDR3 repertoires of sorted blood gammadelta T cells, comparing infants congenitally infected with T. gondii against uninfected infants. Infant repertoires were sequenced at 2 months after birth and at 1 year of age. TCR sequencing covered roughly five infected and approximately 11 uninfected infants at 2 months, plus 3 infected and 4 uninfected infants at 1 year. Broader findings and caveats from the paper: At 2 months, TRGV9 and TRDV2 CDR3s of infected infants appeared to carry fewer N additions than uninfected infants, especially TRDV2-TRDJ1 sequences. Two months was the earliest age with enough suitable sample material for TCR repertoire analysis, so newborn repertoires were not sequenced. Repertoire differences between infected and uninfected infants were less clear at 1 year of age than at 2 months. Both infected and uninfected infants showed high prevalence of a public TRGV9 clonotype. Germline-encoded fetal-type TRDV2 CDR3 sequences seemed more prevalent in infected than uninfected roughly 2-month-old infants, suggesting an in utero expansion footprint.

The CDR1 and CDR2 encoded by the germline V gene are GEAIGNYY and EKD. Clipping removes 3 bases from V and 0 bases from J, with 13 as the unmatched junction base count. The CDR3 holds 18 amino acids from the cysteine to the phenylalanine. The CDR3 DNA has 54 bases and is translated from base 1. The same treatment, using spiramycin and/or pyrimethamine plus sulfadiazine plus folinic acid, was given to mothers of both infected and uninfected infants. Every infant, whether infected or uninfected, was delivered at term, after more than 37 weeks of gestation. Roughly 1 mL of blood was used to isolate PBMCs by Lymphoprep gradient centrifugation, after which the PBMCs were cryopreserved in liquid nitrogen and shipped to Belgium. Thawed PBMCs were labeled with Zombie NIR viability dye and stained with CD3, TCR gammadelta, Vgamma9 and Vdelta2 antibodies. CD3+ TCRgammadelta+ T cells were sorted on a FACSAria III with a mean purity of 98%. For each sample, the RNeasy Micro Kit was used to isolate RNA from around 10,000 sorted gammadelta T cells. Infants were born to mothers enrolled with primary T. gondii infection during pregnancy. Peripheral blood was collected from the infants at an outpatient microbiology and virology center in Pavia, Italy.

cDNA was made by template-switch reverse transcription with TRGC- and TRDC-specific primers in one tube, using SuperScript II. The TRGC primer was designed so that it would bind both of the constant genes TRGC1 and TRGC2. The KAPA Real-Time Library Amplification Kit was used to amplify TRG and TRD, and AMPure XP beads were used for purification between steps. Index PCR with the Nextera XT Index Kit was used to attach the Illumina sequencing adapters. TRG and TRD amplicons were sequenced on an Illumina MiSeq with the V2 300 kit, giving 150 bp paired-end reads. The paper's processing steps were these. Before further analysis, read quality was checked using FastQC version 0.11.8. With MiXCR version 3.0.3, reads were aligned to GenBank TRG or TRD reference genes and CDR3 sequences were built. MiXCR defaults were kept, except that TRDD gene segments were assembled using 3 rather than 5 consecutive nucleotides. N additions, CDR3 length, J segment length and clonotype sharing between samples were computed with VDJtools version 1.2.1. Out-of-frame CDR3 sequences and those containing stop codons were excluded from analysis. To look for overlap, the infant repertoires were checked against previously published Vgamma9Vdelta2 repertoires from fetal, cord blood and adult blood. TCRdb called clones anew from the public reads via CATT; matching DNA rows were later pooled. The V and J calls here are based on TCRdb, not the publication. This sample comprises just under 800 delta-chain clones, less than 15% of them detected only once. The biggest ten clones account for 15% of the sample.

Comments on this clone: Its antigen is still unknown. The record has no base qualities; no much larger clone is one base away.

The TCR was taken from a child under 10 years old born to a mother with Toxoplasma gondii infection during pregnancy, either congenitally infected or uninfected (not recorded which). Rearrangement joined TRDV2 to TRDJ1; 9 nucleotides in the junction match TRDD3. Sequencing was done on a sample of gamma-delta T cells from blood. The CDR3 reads CACDVLGESSWDTDKLIF. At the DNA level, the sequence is TGTGCCTGTGACGTACTGGGGGAAAGCTCCTGGGACACCGATAAACTCATCTTT.